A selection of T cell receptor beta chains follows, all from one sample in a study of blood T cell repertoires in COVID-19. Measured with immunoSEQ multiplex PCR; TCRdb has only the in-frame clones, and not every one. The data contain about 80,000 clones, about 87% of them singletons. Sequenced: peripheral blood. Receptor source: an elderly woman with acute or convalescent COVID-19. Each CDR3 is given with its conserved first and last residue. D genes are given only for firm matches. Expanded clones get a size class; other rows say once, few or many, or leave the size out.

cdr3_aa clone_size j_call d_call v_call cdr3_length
CASSSSETSAEQYF few TRBJ2-7 TRBD2 TRBV11-3 14
CASSFISSAEAFF . TRBJ1-1 . TRBV5-6 13
CASSQPGQAPYEQYF . TRBJ2-7 TRBD1 TRBV14 15
CASSPLEGAAGNTIYF . TRBJ1-3 . TRBV18 16
CASTQDRGIYEQYF . TRBJ2-7 TRBD1 TRBV10-1 14
CASSQSRGSNTGELFF . TRBJ2-2 TRBD2 TRBV3-1/TRBV3-2 16
CASRMAGSTNEKLFF . TRBJ1-4 . TRBV27 15
CASSLGAARYNSPLHF once TRBJ1-6 . TRBV7-8 16
CASEKDRVTYEQYF few TRBJ2-7 TRBD1 TRBV2 14
CATSRDTGSEQPQHF . TRBJ1-5 . TRBV15 15
CASSLRTPQYF once TRBJ2-4 . TRBV28 11
CASSRRLNTEAFF few TRBJ1-1 . TRBV4-3 13
CASSPPTGRGTEAFF . TRBJ1-1 TRBD1 TRBV18 15
CASSATGSPGELFF once TRBJ2-2 . TRBV2 14
CAAVMGLVNTGELFF . TRBJ2-2 TRBD2 TRBV6-6 15
CASSGTRAGETDTQYF . TRBJ2-3 TRBD2 TRBV2 16
CASSLEGEPYNEQFF once TRBJ2-1 . TRBV5-1 15
CASSPRLISGNTIYF . TRBJ1-3 . TRBV9 15
CASSIGRAIQYF many TRBJ2-4 . TRBV19 12
CASSISGTGYEPQHF . TRBJ1-5 TRBD1 TRBV9 15
CASSIPGGMGDTEAFF . TRBJ1-1 TRBD1 TRBV19 16
CASSQGLAGDTQYF . TRBJ2-3 TRBD2 TRBV3-1/TRBV3-2 14
CSGRDSDNEQFF . TRBJ2-1 TRBD1 TRBV29-1 12
CSVDGAETQYF . TRBJ2-5 . TRBV29-1 11
CSVVWSGTDTQYF . TRBJ2-3 . TRBV29-1 13
CASSPKGDPYGYTF . TRBJ1-2 . TRBV18 14
CASSQDHSSVAGLSTDTQYF . TRBJ2-3 TRBD2 TRBV4-2 20
CASSTARGNQPQHF . TRBJ1-5 . TRBV19 14
CASSQQGSNQPQHF . TRBJ1-5 TRBD1 TRBV2 14
CASSAEQGFPYEQYF . TRBJ2-7 . TRBV7-2 15
CASSAPGQGGYNYGYTF . TRBJ1-2 TRBD1 TRBV9 17
CASSPLSGQSRNTEAFF . TRBJ1-1 . TRBV18 17
CASRMVIATNYGYTF . TRBJ1-2 . TRBV6-5 15
CSATMDTEAFF . TRBJ1-1 . TRBV20-1 11
CASSRTGQNVEAFF once TRBJ1-1 TRBD1 TRBV9 14
CASSPLAAYNEQFF . TRBJ2-1 TRBD2 TRBV10-2 14
CAWSTRQGNYGYTF . TRBJ1-2 TRBD1 TRBV30 14